The 24 T cell receptor beta chains presented below share a single source sample, sequenced in a study of T cell responses to AZD1222 COVID-19 vaccine. The assay was immunoSEQ multiplex PCR, and TCRdb's table has in-frame clones only and misses some. Among around 30,000 clones listed, roughly nine tenths were seen once. Sequenced material: peripheral blood, taken on day 0 of AZD1222 vaccination. The receptors were gathered from an adult in good health.

The V gene is TRBV9, the J gene TRBJ2-2; TRBD2 agrees at 8 bases. CDR1 SGDLS and CDR2 YYNGEE come from the germline V gene. V trimming: 3 bases; J trimming: 1 base; junction bases outside the gene matches: 5. This CDR3 spans 16 amino acids. CDR3 DNA: TGTGCCAGCAGCGCGGATAGCGGGGTGAACACCGGGGAGCTGTTTTTT. Its protein is CASSADSGVNTGELFF.

The chain carries TRBV19 and TRBJ1-6; 8 nucleotides agree with TRBD1. With V trimmed by 4 bases and J by 0 bases, 14 bases remained unmatched. CDR3 length: 20 amino acids. Looked up from germline, CDR1 is LNHDA and CDR2 is SQIVND (reference sequence). CDR3 protein: CASSTRISSGGSSYNSPLHF. The CDR3 DNA reads as TGTGCCAGTAGTACCAGGATCTCCTCAGGGGGCAGCTCCTATAATTCACCCCTCCACTTT.

This clone was detected once. The rearrangement joins TRBV18 to TRBJ1-3, with 7 bases that match TRBD1. The J segment lost 3 bases and the V segment lost 3 bases, leaving 11 bases of the junction unmatched. CDR1 and CDR2 from the germline V gene are KGHSH and LQKENI. The CDR3 contains 17 residues. Here the CDR3 reads CASSPLPQGKDGNTIYF. The DNA of the CDR3 is TGTGCCAGCTCACCCCTACCACAGGGGAAGGATGGAAACACCATATATTTT.

The CDR3 here is CASSLSAGDADTQYF. CDR3 coding DNA: TGTGCCAGCAGCTTATCGGCGGGGGATGCAGATACGCAGTATTTT. The V call is TRBV7-2, the J call TRBJ2-3; the match to TRBD2 covers 7 bases. After removal of 2 bases from V and 4 bases from J, the junction contained 6 bases not matched to a gene. The CDR3 is 15 amino acids. Germline V gives CDR1 SGHTA, CDR2 FQGNSA. The full variable domain, rest sourced from reference TRBV7-2 and TRBJ2-3, is GAGVSQSPSNKVTEKGKDVELRCDPISGHTALYWYRQSLGQGLEFLIYFQGNSAPDKSGLPSDRFSAERTGGSVSTLTIQRTQQEDSAVYLCASSLSAGDADTQYFGPGTRLTVL.

The rearrangement links TRBV29-1 to TRBJ2-5; 10 bases line up with TRBD1. Germline V gene data show CDR1 as SQVTM and CDR2 as ANQGSEA. Germline trimming cut 7 bases from V and 4 bases from J; bases unmatched to any gene: 9. The CDR3 is 14 amino acids. The CDR3 loop reads CSALPGQGRETQYF. In nucleotides, the CDR3 is TGCAGCGCGCTCCCGGGACAGGGGAGAGAGACCCAGTACTTC.

The chain links TRBV5-6 to TRBJ2-5; the D gene could be TRBD1 or TRBD2 (5 bases each). The germline V gene encodes CDR1 SGHDT and CDR2 YYEEEE. V lost 7 bases and J lost 5, with 12 bases in between. CDR3 length: 12 amino acids. The CDR3 DNA sequence: TGTGCCAGCGGTCTGGGGGTGGAGACCCAGTACTTC. It translates to CASGLGVETQYF.

V is TRBV6-5 and J is TRBJ2-7; possibly TRBD1 or TRBD2 for D (5 bases each). This CDR3 is 15 amino acids long. The germline CDR1 and CDR2 sequences are MNHEY and SVGAGI. V lost 2 bases, J lost 0 bases, and 11 bases lay in between. The CDR3 spells CASSYGFGTSYEQYF. The DNA of the CDR3 is TGTGCCAGCAGTTACGGTTTTGGGACCTCCTACGAGCAGTACTTC.

The gene calls are TRBV5-5 and TRBJ1-3; TRBD1 might be the D (5 bases). The CDR3 contains 15 residues. Germline V lookup: CDR1 SGHKS, CDR2 YYEKEE (reference sequence). V was trimmed by 0 bases and J by 1 base, leaving 8 bases between them. The CDR3 loop is CASSLGPGSGNTIYF. The DNA for the CDR3 is TGTGCCAGCAGCTTGGGGCCAGGGTCTGGAAACACCATATATTTT.

The chain is built from TRBV10-2 and TRBJ1-5; D possibly corresponds to TRBD1 (5 bases). Trimming stripped 6 bases from V and 1 base from J, with 13 bases between. Per the germline V gene, CDR1 is WSHSY and CDR2 is SAAADI. The CDR3 length is 15 residues. CDR3 bases: TGCGCCAGCAGGGAGACACAGGAGAGCAATCAGCCCCAGCATTTT. Translating gives CASRETQESNQPQHF.

The J gene is TRBJ2-3, the V gene TRBV5-1; D unclear. Trimming took 0 bases from V and 3 from J, leaving 14 bases between them. Germline V CDR1 and CDR2: SGHRS, YFSETQ. The CDR3 sequence is 16 residues long. The CDR3 DNA sequence: TGCGCCAGCAGCTTGGGCCTCGTTAGGCAAACAGATACGCAGTATTTT. This gives the protein CASSLGLVRQTDTQYF.

The chain employs TRBV29-1 and TRBJ2-1, with D perhaps TRBD1 (6 bases). CDR3 size: 13 residues. Germline values: CDR1 SQVTM, CDR2 ANQGSEA. Trimming pared 6 bases from V and 6 bases from J, leaving 15 bases between. CDR3 DNA sequence: TGCAGCGTGCCTACAGGGTCGGTCAATGAGCAGTTCTTC. Amino acids: CSVPTGSVNEQFF.

The chain joins TRBV2 to TRBJ1-6, with a tentative D call TRBD1 (6 bases). This CDR3 has 12 amino acids. Trimming stripped 8 bases from V and 11 bases from J, with 13 bases between. From germline, CDR1 is SNHLY and CDR2 FYNNEI. CDR3 nucleotides: TGTGCCAGCGGGGCAAGGACAGCACCCCTCCACTTT. Translating it yields CASGARTAPLHF.

The genes are TRBV19 and TRBJ2-2; D uncertain. Germline CDR1 is LNHDA and CDR2 is SQIVND (reference sequence). V dropped 6 bases and J dropped 5 bases, with 7 bases sitting between them. This CDR3 contains 12 residues. The CDR3 loop reads CASSFRTGELFF. DNA of the CDR3: TGTGCCAGTAGCTTTAGGACCGGGGAGCTGTTTTTT.

This chain uses TRBV4-2 with TRBJ2-7; D not certain. From germline, CDR1 is LGHNA and CDR2 YNFKEQ. This CDR3 has 16 amino acids. The V and J ends lost 0 bases and 1 base respectively, with 13 bases between them. CDR3 region: CASSQESVQRSYEQYF. CDR3 DNA sequence: TGTGCCAGCAGCCAAGAATCGGTGCAGCGATCCTACGAGCAGTACTTC.

The DNA for the CDR3 is TGTGCCAGCAGCCAAGGACTAGCGGGGGGGCCAAATACGCAGTATTTT. It is translated as CASSQGLAGGPNTQYF. V is TRBV14 and J is TRBJ2-3; 14 nucleotides align to TRBD2. The junction had 4 bases not matched to a gene; V was cut back by 1 base and J by 7 bases. The CDR3 covers 16 residues. Germline V gene lookup returns CDR1 SGHDN and CDR2 FVKESK.

DNA of the CDR3: TGTGCCAGCAGCGTAGGGGGACAAGAGACCCAGTACTTC. This codes for CASSVGGQETQYF. The rearrangement uses TRBV9 and TRBJ2-5; no firm D call. The CDR3 extends over 13 amino acids. V lost 0 bases to trimming and J lost 2 bases, with 5 bases between them. Germline CDR1 reads SGDLS; CDR2 reads YYNGEE.

The chain uses TRBV12-5 and TRBJ1-1, with D possibly TRBD1 on 5 matching bases. Trimming took off 0 bases at V and 1 base at J, with 21 bases between the two ends. CDR1 is LGHNT, CDR2 FRNRAP, per germline. The CDR3 consists of 19 residues. In nucleotides, the CDR3 is TGTGCTAGTGGTTTGGTAAGAGGTCGGGGGTTGACCACGAACACTGAAGCTTTCTTT. It translates to CASGLVRGRGLTTNTEAFF. The whole variable domain, filled in from reference TRBV12-5 and TRBJ1-1, reads DARVTQTPRHKVTEMGQEVTMRCQPILGHNTVFWYRQTMMQGLELLAYFRNRAPLDDSGMPKDRFSAEMPDATLATLKIQPSEPRDSAVYFCASGLVRGRGLTTNTEAFFGQGTRLTVV.

The J gene is TRBJ1-5, the V gene TRBV19; 7 bases fit TRBD1. From germline, CDR1 is LNHDA and CDR2 SQIVND (reference sequence). V was clipped by 7 bases and J by 1 base; unmatched bases: 4. This CDR3 is 14 amino acids long. The CDR3 nucleotides are TGTGCCAGTACCCTGACAGGGAGCAATCAGCCCCAGCATTTT. Protein product: CASTLTGSNQPQHF.

The chain carries TRBV9 and TRBJ1-2; D is possibly TRBD1 (5 bases). CDR1 and CDR2 from the germline V gene are SGDLS and YYNGEE. V was pared by 3 bases and J by 3 bases, with 9 bases between. The length of the CDR3 is 13 residues. CDR3 nucleotide sequence: TGTGCCAGCAGCGAGGGGAACGACTATGGCTACACCTTC. It encodes CASSEGNDYGYTF.

This clone occurred once. The rearrangement links TRBV7-2 to TRBJ1-5; D is possibly TRBD1 (5 bases). Germline V CDR1 and CDR2: SGHTA, FQGNSA. V was shortened by 5 bases and J by 3 bases, with 14 bases between the two germline ends. There are 15 residues in the CDR3. The CDR3 spells CASSTYTGSNQPQHF. DNA for the CDR3: TGTGCCAGCAGCACCTATACAGGCTCCAATCAGCCCCAGCATTTT.

V is TRBV6-5 and J is TRBJ1-6; a possible D gene is TRBD1 (6 bases). The CDR3 is 12 amino acids. Germline CDR1 and CDR2: MNHEY and SVGAGI. The ends were cut back, 8 bases at V and 10 bases at J, with 12 bases in the middle. CDR3 protein: CASGIRGSPLHF. CDR3 nucleotide sequence: TGTGCCAGCGGGATCAGGGGATCACCCCTCCACTTT.

This clone was recorded only once. The rearrangement links TRBV6-2 or TRBV6-3 to TRBJ1-1; a weak D match, TRBD1 (5 bases). The CDR3 contains 14 residues. With 6 bases removed from V and 1 base from J, the gap between germline ends came to 12 bases. Per germline, CDR1 MNHEY and CDR2 SVGEGT. The CDR3 sequence is CASSPSGPNTEAFF. Here the CDR3 DNA reads TGTGCCAGCAGCCCTTCGGGGCCGAACACTGAAGCTTTCTTT.

The genes are TRBV12-5 and TRBJ2-1; 12 bases fit TRBD2. V lost 3 bases, J lost 4 bases, and 7 bases stayed unmatched. The CDR3 consists of 17 residues. The V gene's germline CDR1 is LGHNT and CDR2 FRNRAP. CDR3 sequence: CASGFPTGTSGYNEQFF. The DNA of the CDR3 is TGTGCTAGTGGTTTCCCGACAGGGACTAGCGGGTACAATGAGCAGTTCTTC.

The J gene is TRBJ1-2, the V gene TRBV4-2; D is perhaps TRBD1 (5 bases). Germline CDR1 is LGHNA and CDR2 is YNFKEQ. CDR3 size: 14 residues. V was clipped by 3 bases and J by 4 bases, with 12 bases between them. The CDR3 DNA reads as TGTGCCAGCAGCCACCCGGGACCGACCTATGGCTACACCTTC. Its protein is CASSHPGPTYGYTF.